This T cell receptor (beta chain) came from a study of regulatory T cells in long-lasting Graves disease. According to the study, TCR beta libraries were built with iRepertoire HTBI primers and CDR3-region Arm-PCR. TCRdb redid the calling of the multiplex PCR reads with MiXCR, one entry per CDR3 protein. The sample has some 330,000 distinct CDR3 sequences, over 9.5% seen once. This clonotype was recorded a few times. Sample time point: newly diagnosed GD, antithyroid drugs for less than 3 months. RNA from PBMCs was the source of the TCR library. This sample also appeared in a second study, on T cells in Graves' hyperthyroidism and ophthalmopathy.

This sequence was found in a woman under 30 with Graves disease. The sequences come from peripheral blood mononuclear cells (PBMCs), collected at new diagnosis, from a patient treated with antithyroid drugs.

The CDR3 loop is CATRGKLQVRRATNEKLFF. In nucleotides, the CDR3 is TGTGCCACCAGGGGAAAGCTTCAGGTCCGACGTGCAACTAATGAAAAACTGTTTTTT. The chain carries TRBV15 and TRBJ1-4, with no clear D. V lost 6 bases and J lost 0, with 23 bases in between. Germline loops: CDR1 LNHNV, CDR2 YYDKDF (reference sequence). The CDR3 covers 19 residues.